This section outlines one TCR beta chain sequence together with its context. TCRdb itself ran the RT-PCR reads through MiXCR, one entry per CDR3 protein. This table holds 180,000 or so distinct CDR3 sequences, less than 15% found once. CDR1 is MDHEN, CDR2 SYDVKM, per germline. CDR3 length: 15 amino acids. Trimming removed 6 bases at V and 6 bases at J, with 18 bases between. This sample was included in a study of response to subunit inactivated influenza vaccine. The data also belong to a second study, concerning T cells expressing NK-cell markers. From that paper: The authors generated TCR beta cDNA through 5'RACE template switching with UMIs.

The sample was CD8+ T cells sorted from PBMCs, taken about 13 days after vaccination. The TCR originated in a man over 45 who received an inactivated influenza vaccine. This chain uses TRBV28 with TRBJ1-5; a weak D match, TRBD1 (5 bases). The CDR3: CASSLRRGDFQPQHF. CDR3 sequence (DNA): TGTGCCAGCAGCCTTCGGCGGGGGGACTTTCAGCCCCAGCATTTT.